One sample yielded the 26 T cell receptor beta chains listed below, sequenced in a study of control samples from healthy donors and cancer patients. Sequencing used immunoSEQ multiplex PCR; TCRdb keeps in-frame clones, though not all of them. The sample lists just under 100,000 clones; roughly 93% were seen once. The sequenced sample was blood. The receptors originated from a man aged 18 to 30 in good health.

The J gene is TRBJ1-1, the V gene TRBV5-4; 10 nucleotides agree with TRBD1. CDR1 and CDR2 (germline): SGHNT, YYREEE (reference sequence). V was clipped by 6 bases and J by 0 bases; unmatched bases: 14. The CDR3 totals 18 residues. The CDR3 sequence is CASTPRGTGAAVNTEAFF. The CDR3 coding sequence is TGTGCCAGCACCCCCAGGGGGACAGGGGCCGCGGTGAACACTGAAGCTTTCTTT.

The chain couples TRBV12-3 or TRBV12-4 to TRBJ1-1; D remains ambiguous. V lost 6 bases, J lost 1 base, and 6 bases lay in between. This CDR3 has 12 residues. CDR3 region: CASSRGNTEAFF. In DNA form, the CDR3 reads TGTGCCAGCAGCCGGGGGAACACTGAAGCTTTCTTT.

J is TRBJ2-6 and V is TRBV19; tentatively, D is TRBD2 (5 bases). The germline CDR1 and CDR2 sequences are LNHDA and SQIVND (reference sequence). The CDR3 loop spans 18 amino acids. V was pared by 5 bases and J by 0 bases, with 17 bases between. Here the CDR3 DNA reads TGTGCCAGTAGTCCCGCCCTTGGACGGGACTCTGGGGCCAACGTCCTGACTTTC. Amino acid sequence: CASSPALGRDSGANVLTF.

V usage is TRBV29-1 and J usage is TRBJ2-7, with 10 bases matching TRBD1. This CDR3 has 12 amino acids. Germline V CDR1 and CDR2: SQVTM, ANQGSEA. Trimming at V came to 5 bases and at J to 3 bases, leaving 1 base not matched to a gene. Written as DNA, the CDR3 is TGCAGCGTTCGGACAGGGGGCTACGAGCAGTACTTC. Residues: CSVRTGGYEQYF.

The chain carries TRBV15 and TRBJ2-7; possibly TRBD1 or TRBD2 for D (5 bases each). The germline V gene has CDR1 LNHNV and CDR2 YYDKDF (reference sequence). This CDR3 contains 15 residues. Trimming cost V 3 bases and J 3 bases, with 15 bases left between them. The CDR3 coding sequence is TGTGCCACCAGCAGGGGCAAGGGACCGAACTACGAGCAGTACTTC. The encoded protein is CATSRGKGPNYEQYF.

The gene calls are TRBV7-9 and TRBJ2-2; 7 nucleotides align to TRBD1. CDR3 size: 15 residues. The germline V gene encodes CDR1 SEHNR and CDR2 FQNEAQ (reference sequence). The V segment lost 4 bases and the J segment 6 bases; nucleotides outside the gene matches: 8. Written as DNA, the CDR3 is TGTGCCAGCAGCTCACCCGACAGGGTGGCCGGGGAGCTGTTTTTT. Translation: CASSSPDRVAGELFF.

The J gene is TRBJ1-1, the V gene TRBV9, with TRBD1 matching 12 bases. CDR1 and CDR2 (germline): SGDLS, YYNGEE. The CDR3 consists of 16 residues. Germline trimming cut 3 bases from V and 3 bases from J; bases unmatched to any gene: 6. The DNA of the CDR3 is TGTGCCAGCAGCGAGGGGGACAGGGGGCTTTACACTGAAGCTTTCTTT. Protein sequence: CASSEGDRGLYTEAFF.

The V gene is TRBV27, the J gene TRBJ1-5, with D unresolved. The germline V gene has CDR1 MNHEY and CDR2 SMNVEV (reference sequence). The CDR3 runs 11 residues. V lost 8 bases and J 3 bases, leaving 5 bases between the germline ends. The CDR3 loop is CASGFNQPQHF. DNA for the CDR3: TGTGCCAGCGGCTTCAATCAGCCCCAGCATTTT.

The V call is TRBV27, the J call TRBJ2-1, with 7 positions matching TRBD2. This CDR3 has 14 amino acids. In germline, CDR1 is MNHEY, CDR2 SMNVEV (reference sequence). V lost 5 bases, J lost 6 bases, and 7 bases stayed unmatched. The CDR3 here is CASSPRDYGNEQFF. DNA for the CDR3: TGTGCCAGCAGTCCACGGGACTATGGCAATGAGCAGTTCTTC.

The chain employs TRBV6-5 and TRBJ1-1; D is unresolved. V dropped 0 bases and J dropped 3 bases, with 11 bases sitting between them. Germline V CDR1 and CDR2: MNHEY, SVGAGI. The CDR3 has 15 residues. This CDR3 is CASSYSILVDTEAFF. DNA of the CDR3: TGTGCCAGCAGTTACTCGATCCTGGTTGACACTGAAGCTTTCTTT.

The chain combines TRBV15 with TRBJ1-4; no firm D call. The CDR3 is 12 residues long. V was pared by 5 bases and J by 5 bases, with 6 bases between. Germline CDR1 LNHNV, CDR2 YYDKDF (reference sequence). DNA for the CDR3: TGTGCCACCAGCGGCAGAAATGAAAAACTGTTTTTT. Its translation is CATSGRNEKLFF.

V and J are TRBV6-2 or TRBV6-3 and TRBJ1-5; 9 nucleotides align to TRBD1. Germline CDR1 reads MNHEY; CDR2 reads SVGEGT. The CDR3 has 19 amino acids. The trim removed 1 base at V and 0 bases at J, leaving 10 bases unmatched. CDR3 bases: TGTGCCAGCAGTTACTTATCGGACAGGGGACCCTATAGCAATCAGCCCCAGCATTTT. Residues: CASSYLSDRGPYSNQPQHF.

The V call is TRBV18, the J call TRBJ1-2; 7 positions agree with TRBD1. CDR1 is KGHSH, CDR2 LQKENI, per germline. V was pared by 6 bases and J by 7 bases, with 8 bases of the junction left unmatched. The CDR3 length is 13 residues. The CDR3 sequence is CASSSGQAFGYTF. CDR3 nucleotide sequence: TGTGCCAGCTCGTCCGGACAGGCGTTTGGCTACACCTTC.

The CDR3 loop reads CASSSQRGPALNEQFF. CDR3 DNA: TGTGCCAGCAGTTCCCAACGCGGCCCGGCCCTCAATGAGCAGTTCTTC. J is TRBJ2-1 and V is TRBV6-2 or TRBV6-3; no clear D gene. CDR3 size: 16 residues. The germline gives CDR1 MNHEY, CDR2 SVGEGT. V was trimmed by 4 bases and J by 6 bases, leaving 19 bases between them.

This sequence joins TRBV6-5 and TRBJ1-2; 8 bases fit TRBD1. Germline loops: CDR1 MNHEY, CDR2 SVGAGI. The CDR3 extends over 15 amino acids. The V segment lost 7 bases and the J segment 4 bases; nucleotides outside the gene matches: 11. As DNA, the CDR3 is TGTGCCAGCACCCGCCGGACAGGGCACTTCTATGGCTACACCTTC. As protein: CASTRRTGHFYGYTF.

Remarks on this clone: The junction departs from the called germline gene at one end, perhaps through a read error. The V call is TRBV27, the J call TRBJ1-2, with D possibly TRBD1 on 5 matching bases. The CDR3 is 12 amino acids. Germline V gene sequence: CDR1 MNHEY, CDR2 SMNVEV (reference sequence). CDR3 DNA sequence: TGTGCCAGCCGCACCTTGACAGAAGGGTTTGTATTC. It yields the protein CASRTLTEGFVF.

The rearrangement uses TRBV4-1 and TRBJ1-2, with D uncertain. The CDR3 is 14 amino acids. Germline CDR1 MGHRA, CDR2 YSYEKL. With 1 base removed from V and 1 base from J, the gap between germline ends came to 7 bases. This chain's CDR3 is CASSQVEGNYGYTF. The CDR3 coding sequence is TGCGCCAGCAGCCAAGTGGAAGGTAACTATGGCTACACCTTC.

This clone was recorded once. CDR3 region: CASSFDKNYGYTF. CDR3 in DNA: TGCGCCAGCAGCTTTGACAAGAACTATGGCTACACCTTC. The chain couples TRBV5-1 to TRBJ1-2; the D is unclear. Trimming took off 2 bases at V and 2 bases at J, with 7 bases between the two ends. Germline V gene lookup returns CDR1 SGHRS and CDR2 YFSETQ. This CDR3 contains 13 residues.

This chain connects TRBV23-1 to TRBJ1-5; D is undetermined. TRBV23-1 is an ORF; its function is uncertain. Trimming took off 6 bases at V and 5 bases at J, with 29 bases between the two ends. This CDR3 is built from 19 residues. Here the CDR3 DNA reads TGCGCCAGCAGCATACATGATTGTGCATTGGACCCTCAGCATCAGCCCCAGCATTTT. Protein: CASSIHDCALDPQHQPQHF.

The chain couples TRBV7-9 to TRBJ1-1, with D possibly TRBD1 on 5 matching bases. Germline CDR1 and CDR2: SEHNR and FQNEAQ (reference sequence). The CDR3 contains 14 residues. Trimming shortened V by 1 base and J by 4 bases, and 10 bases separated the two germline ends. The CDR3 DNA is TGTGCCAGCAGCTTAGGGGGGTTGGGCACTGAAGCTTTCTTT. This translates into CASSLGGLGTEAFF.

The CDR3 DNA follows: TGTGCCAGCAGCTTGGAATTAGGGCTAGCGGCTGATACGCAGTATTTT. The encoded protein is CASSLELGLAADTQYF. This chain connects TRBV5-4 to TRBJ2-3, with 7 bases fitting TRBD2. V was pared by 0 bases and J by 6 bases, with 10 bases of the junction left unmatched. The germline V gene has CDR1 SGHNT and CDR2 YYREEE (reference sequence). The CDR3 is 16 amino acids. The full variable domain, its missing parts supplied by reference TRBV5-4 and TRBJ2-3, is ETGVTQSPTHLIKTRGQQVTLRCSSQSGHNTVSWYQQALGQGPQFIFQYYREEENGRGNFPPRFSGLQFPNYSSELNVNALELDDSALYLCASSLELGLAADTQYFGPGTRLTVL.

Regarding this clone: The sample has other DNA sequences that encode this CDR3 too. The chain carries TRBV19 and TRBJ2-7; no definite D call. Germline loops: CDR1 LNHDA, CDR2 SQIVND (reference sequence). V lost 1 base to trimming and J lost 0 bases, with 7 bases between them. The CDR3 is 14 amino acids. This chain's CDR3 is CASSIAGSSYEQYF. The CDR3 region has the DNA TGTGCCAGTAGTATAGCTGGAAGCTCCTACGAGCAGTACTTC.

This CDR3 reads CASSLELNTEAFF. CDR3 coding DNA: TGTGCCAGCAGCTTAGAACTGAACACTGAAGCTTTCTTT. The chain recombines TRBV7-9 with TRBJ1-1; no reliable D call. Trimming took 1 base from V and 0 from J, leaving 3 bases between them. The CDR3 length is 13 residues. Germline V gene sequence: CDR1 SEHNR, CDR2 FQNEAQ (reference sequence).

The V gene is TRBV4-2, the J gene TRBJ2-3; 10 nucleotides match TRBD2. The trim removed 0 bases at V and 5 bases at J, leaving 2 bases unmatched. The germline V gene encodes CDR1 LGHNA and CDR2 YNFKEQ. This CDR3 region has 15 residues. The CDR3 region is CASSQEAGGLDTQYF. Here the CDR3 DNA reads TGTGCCAGCAGCCAAGAAGCGGGAGGGTTAGATACGCAGTATTTT.

The chain recombines TRBV5-1 with TRBJ1-5, with 9 nucleotides matching TRBD1. The CDR3 extends over 18 amino acids. Germline V gives CDR1 SGHRS, CDR2 YFSETQ. V was clipped by 0 bases and J by 5 bases; unmatched bases: 12. The CDR3 DNA sequence: TGCGCCAGCAGCTTGGGGCCGGCAAGGGGACAGGGTGATCAGCCCCAGCATTTT. Translating it yields CASSLGPARGQGDQPQHF.

The chain links TRBV19 to TRBJ1-5; D not certain. V gave up 4 bases and J gave up 4 bases, with 5 bases separating them. The CDR3 spans 12 residues. The germline V gene encodes CDR1 LNHDA and CDR2 SQIVND (reference sequence). Here the CDR3 DNA reads TGTGCCAGTAGTAAGAAAAATCAGCCCCAGCATTTT. This sequence encodes CASSKKNQPQHF. Based on the CDR3 plus reference TRBV19 and TRBJ1-5, the full variable domain is DGGITQSPKYLFRKEGQNVTLSCEQNLNHDAMYWYRQDPGQGLRLIYYSQIVNDFQKGDIAEGYSVSREKKESFPLTVTSAQKNPTAFYLCASSKKNQPQHFGDGTRLSIL.